This is a list of T cell receptor beta chains from one sample in a study of T cells in Graves' hyperthyroidism and ophthalmopathy. TCRdb itself ran the multiplex PCR reads through MiXCR, one entry per CDR3 protein. The sample lists over 300,000 distinct CDR3 sequences, about 13% occurring once. Source material: blood. The receptors here all came from a woman aged 40 to 55 with Graves' ophthalmopathy. CDR3s include the opening cysteine and the closing phenylalanine or tryptophan. A D gene is named only where the DNA matches it firmly. Rows give clone size only sometimes, using once, few, many, or a class for an expanded clone.

CASSPRLAGVNTGELFF,TGTGCCAGCAGTCCCAGACTAGCGGGGGTGAACACCGGGGAGCTGTTTTTT,few,TRBJ2-2,TRBD2,17,TRBV5-4
CASSEGGQGAGNTIYF,TGTGCCAGCAGTGAAGGCGGACAGGGAGCAGGAAACACCATATATTTT,few,TRBJ1-3,TRBD1,16,TRBV25-1
CANSEDGMQETQYF,TGTGCCAACAGTGAGGACGGCATGCAAGAGACCCAGTACTTC,-,TRBJ2-5,-,14,TRBV2
CASSLAATVAKNIQHF,TGTGCCAGCAGCTTAGCGGCCACGGTAGCCAAAAACATTCAGCACTTC,-,TRBJ2-4,-,16,TRBV7-2
CASSLGAVSHTQYF,TGTGCCAGCAGCTTAGGGGCAGTATCGCATACGCAGTATTTT,few,TRBJ2-3,-,14,TRBV7-2
CASSPAGGTNEKLFF,TGTGCCAGCAGTCCTGCGGGTGGCACTAATGAAAAACTGTTTTTT,many,TRBJ1-4,-,15,TRBV12-3/TRBV12-4
CASSNGAGQAQHF,TGTGCCAGTAGCAACGGGGCGGGACAGGCCCAGCATTTT,many,TRBJ1-5,TRBD1,13,TRBV19
CASSYGTDGRPQHF,TGTGCCAGCAGCTATGGGACAGATGGACGGCCCCAGCATTTT,many,TRBJ1-5,TRBD1,14,TRBV13
CASSLKGEGAQYF,TGTGCCAGCAGCTTAAAGGGAGAAGGGGCCCAGTACTTC,many,TRBJ2-5,-,13,TRBV7-8
CASNKLGREVAGELFF,TGTGCCAGTAATAAACTGGGGAGAGAGGTGGCCGGGGAGCTGTTTTTT,-,TRBJ2-2,-,16,TRBV19
CARRNTGELFF,TGTGCCAGGAGAAATACCGGGGAGCTGTTTTTT,many,TRBJ2-2,-,11,TRBV30
CSASMESMSEQYF,TGCAGTGCTAGTATGGAGTCGATGAGCGAGCAGTACTTC,many,TRBJ2-7,-,13,TRBV20-1
CASSGGRGFTEAFF,TGTGCCAGCAGTGGGGGACGGGGGTTCACTGAAGCTTTCTTT,many,TRBJ1-1,-,14,TRBV2
CASSNSRTAGNTGELFF,TGTGCCAGCAGTAACTCAAGGACAGCGGGGAACACCGGGGAGCTGTTTTTT,many,TRBJ2-2,-,17,TRBV27
CASSRVVGINSPLHF,TGTGCCAGCAGTAGGGTGGTAGGCATTAATTCACCCCTCCACTTT,-,TRBJ1-6,-,15,TRBV6-2/TRBV6-3
CASRIRDRVHEQYF,TGTGCCAGCAGAATTAGGGACAGAGTCCACGAGCAGTACTTC,few,TRBJ2-7,TRBD1,14,TRBV11-3
CASSQISGNLAKNIQYF,TGTGCCAGCAGCCAAATTAGCGGGAACCTAGCCAAAAACATTCAGTACTTC,-,TRBJ2-4,TRBD2,17,TRBV3-1
CASSPRGRFYGYTF,TGTGCCAGCAGTCCTAGGGGCCGGTTCTATGGCTACACCTTC,many,TRBJ1-2,-,14,TRBV12-3/TRBV12-4
CASSQWGGNSYNEQFF,TGTGCCAGCAGCCAATGGGGGGGGAACTCCTACAATGAGCAGTTCTTC,many,TRBJ2-1,TRBD2,16,TRBV3-1
CASSSLTVKETQYF,TGTGCCAGCAGTTCCCTGACAGTGAAAGAGACCCAGTACTTC,few,TRBJ2-5,-,14,TRBV27
CASSLSRPNTGELFF,TGTGCCAGCAGCTTATCCAGGCCCAACACCGGGGAGCTGTTTTTT,few,TRBJ2-2,-,15,TRBV7-2
CASRKGPSNQPQHF,TGTGCCAGCAGAAAGGGCCCTAGCAATCAGCCCCAGCATTTT,many,TRBJ1-5,-,14,TRBV12-3/TRBV12-4
CASSLSGEYQETQYF,TGTGCCAGCAGCTTGAGCGGAGAGTACCAAGAGACCCAGTACTTC,few,TRBJ2-5,-,15,TRBV7-6
CASSLIAYRAEAFF,TGTGCCAGCAGCTTAATCGCCTATAGAGCTGAAGCTTTCTTT,many,TRBJ1-1,-,14,TRBV13
CASSESILLEAFF,TGTGCCAGCAGTGAAAGCATCCTTCTTGAAGCTTTCTTT,many,TRBJ1-1,-,13,TRBV6-1
CAISESNYEQYF,TGTGCCATCAGTGAGTCGAACTATGAGCAGTACTTC,many,TRBJ2-7,-,12,TRBV10-3
CASGESTGDFNSPLHF,TGTGCCAGCGGTGAATCCACAGGGGATTTTAATTCACCCCTCCACTTT,-,TRBJ1-6,TRBD1,16,TRBV28
CASSSASGDHNEQFF,TGCGCCAGCAGCTCCGCTAGCGGGGACCACAATGAGCAGTTCTTC,many,TRBJ2-1,TRBD2,15,TRBV5-1
CSALGTGETGTEAFF,TGCAGTGCTTTGGGGACAGGGGAGACGGGCACTGAAGCTTTCTTT,many,TRBJ1-1,TRBD1,15,TRBV20-1
CASSPSGNTEAFF,TGTGCCAGCTCACCAAGCGGGAACACTGAAGCTTTCTTT,many,TRBJ1-1,-,13,TRBV18
CASGNQPQHF,TGTGCCAGCGGTAATCAGCCCCAGCATTTT,many,TRBJ1-5,-,10,TRBV6-1
CAILNRDSNNEQFF,TGTGCCATCTTAAACCGGGACAGTAACAATGAGCAGTTCTTC,-,TRBJ2-1,TRBD1,14,TRBV10-3
CASKPGVARREKLFF,TGTGCCAGCAAACCAGGGGTCGCGAGGAGGGAAAAACTGTTTTTT,many,TRBJ1-4,-,15,TRBV28